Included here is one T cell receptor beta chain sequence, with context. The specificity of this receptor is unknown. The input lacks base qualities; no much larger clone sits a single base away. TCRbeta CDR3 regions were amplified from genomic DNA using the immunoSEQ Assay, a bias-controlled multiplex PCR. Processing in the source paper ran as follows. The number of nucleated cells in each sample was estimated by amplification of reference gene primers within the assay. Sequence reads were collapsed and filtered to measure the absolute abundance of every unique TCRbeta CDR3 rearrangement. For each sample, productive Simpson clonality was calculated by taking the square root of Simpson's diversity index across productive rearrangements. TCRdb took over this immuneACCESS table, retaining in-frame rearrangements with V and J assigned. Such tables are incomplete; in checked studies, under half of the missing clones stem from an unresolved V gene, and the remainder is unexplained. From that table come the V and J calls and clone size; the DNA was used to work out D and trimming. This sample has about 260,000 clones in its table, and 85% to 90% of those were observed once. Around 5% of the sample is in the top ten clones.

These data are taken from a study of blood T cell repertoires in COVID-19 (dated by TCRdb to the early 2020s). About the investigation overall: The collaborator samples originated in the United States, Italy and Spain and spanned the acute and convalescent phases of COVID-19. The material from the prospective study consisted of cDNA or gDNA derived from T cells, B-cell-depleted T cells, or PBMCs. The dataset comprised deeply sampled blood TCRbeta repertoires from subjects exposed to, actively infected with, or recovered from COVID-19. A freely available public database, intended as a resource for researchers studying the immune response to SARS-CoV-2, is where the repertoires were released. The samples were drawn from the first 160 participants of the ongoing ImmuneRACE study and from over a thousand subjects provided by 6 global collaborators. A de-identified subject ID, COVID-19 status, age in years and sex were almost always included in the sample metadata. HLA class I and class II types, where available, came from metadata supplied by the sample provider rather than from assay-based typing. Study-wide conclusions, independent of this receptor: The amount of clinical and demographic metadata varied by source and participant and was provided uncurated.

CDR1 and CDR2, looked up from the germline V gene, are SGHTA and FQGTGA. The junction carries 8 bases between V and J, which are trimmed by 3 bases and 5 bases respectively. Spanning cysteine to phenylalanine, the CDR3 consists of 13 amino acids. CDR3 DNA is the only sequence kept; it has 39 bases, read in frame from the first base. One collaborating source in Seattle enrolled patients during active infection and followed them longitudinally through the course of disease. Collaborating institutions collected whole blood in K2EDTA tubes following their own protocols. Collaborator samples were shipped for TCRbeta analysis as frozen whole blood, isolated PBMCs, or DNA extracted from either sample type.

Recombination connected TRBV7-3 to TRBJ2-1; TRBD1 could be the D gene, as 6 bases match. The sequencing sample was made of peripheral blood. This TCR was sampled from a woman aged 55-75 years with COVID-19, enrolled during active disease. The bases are TGTGCCAGCAGCTTCTCAGGGGACAATGAGCAGTTCTTC. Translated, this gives CASSFSGDNEQFF. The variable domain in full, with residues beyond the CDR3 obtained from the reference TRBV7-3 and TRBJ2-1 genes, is GAGVSQTPSNKVTEKGKYVELRCDPISGHTALYWYRQSLGQGPEFLIYFQGTGAADDSGLPNDRFFAVRPEGSVSTLKIQRTERGDSAVYLCASSFSGDNEQFFGPGTRLTVL.